The 7 T cell receptor beta chains below come from one sample, sequenced in a study of blood T cell repertoires in COVID-19. Here immunoSEQ multiplex PCR was the method, and the copy in TCRdb shows in-frame clones only, minus some. This table holds roughly 240,000 clones, about nine tenths found once. The sequenced sample consisted of peripheral blood. All receptors derive from a woman aged 55-75 years who had recovered from COVID-19.

The rearrangement links TRBV7-2 to TRBJ2-7, with 9 bases identical to TRBD2. Germline loops: CDR1 SGHTA, CDR2 FQGNSA. There are 14 residues in the CDR3. The ends lost 5 bases at V and 6 bases at J; junction bases unmatched: 8. In DNA form, the CDR3 reads TGTGCCAGCAGCCTACCTAGCGGGGTAACCGAGCAGTACTTC. Encoded protein: CASSLPSGVTEQYF.

This clone was counted once. The chain uses TRBV7-2 and TRBJ1-1; TRBD1 matches at 7 bases. The junction had 5 bases not matched to a gene; V was cut back by 4 bases and J by 0 bases. Germline CDR1 SGHTA, CDR2 FQGNSA. The CDR3 extends over 15 amino acids. The CDR3 DNA reads TGTGCCAGCAGCTCCCCACAGGGGATGAACACTGAAGCTTTCTTT. This encodes CASSSPQGMNTEAFF.

The rearrangement uses TRBV9 and TRBJ2-1; perhaps TRBD1 as D (5 bases). Germline values: CDR1 SGDLS, CDR2 YYNGEE. The CDR3 totals 14 residues. V dropped 3 bases and J dropped 6 bases, with 13 bases sitting between them. The CDR3 protein is CASSETSQGNEQFF. The CDR3 bases are TGTGCCAGCAGCGAGACCTCTCAGGGCAATGAGCAGTTCTTC.

The chain is built from TRBV9 and TRBJ2-3; tentatively, D is TRBD1 (6 bases). CDR1 is SGDLS, CDR2 YYNGEE, per germline. This CDR3 has 14 amino acids. V gave up 2 bases and J gave up 3 bases, with 10 bases separating them. CDR3 nucleotide sequence: TGTGCCAGCAGCGTCCTACAGGGAACAGATACGCAGTATTTT. Amino acids: CASSVLQGTDTQYF.

The chain employs TRBV15 and TRBJ2-5, with 7 bases aligning to TRBD1. Germline CDR1 LNHNV, CDR2 YYDKDF (reference sequence). Trimming cost V 4 bases and J 7 bases; bases outside gene matches: 12. The CDR3 length is 15 residues. In DNA, the CDR3 is TGTGCCACCAGCAAAATCGACAGGGCTGGAGGGACCCAGTACTTC. It is translated as CATSKIDRAGGTQYF.

This rearrangement joins TRBV4-3 to TRBJ1-1; possible D gene TRBD1, 6 bases. The CDR3 has 15 amino acids. In germline, CDR1 is LGHNA, CDR2 YSLEER. V lost 2 bases to trimming and J lost 0 bases, with 10 bases between them. Here the CDR3 reads CASSQWGRLNTEAFF. Written as DNA, the CDR3 is TGCGCCAGCAGCCAATGGGGGCGACTGAACACTGAAGCTTTCTTT.

The table lists this clone with a count of one. The rearrangement joins TRBV11-3 to TRBJ2-2, with TRBD1 identical over 7 bases. V shed 5 bases and J 0 bases; nucleotides not matched to a gene: 3. The CDR3 totals 15 residues. The germline V gene has CDR1 SGHNT and CDR2 YENEEA. The CDR3 reads CASSPGQPNTGELFF. The DNA for the CDR3 is TGTGCCAGCAGCCCGGGACAGCCGAACACCGGGGAGCTGTTTTTT. The entire variable domain, with the rest obtained from reference TRBV11-3 and TRBJ2-2, is as follows: EAGVVQSPRYKIIEKKQPVAFWCNPISGHNTLYWYLQNLGQGPELLIRYENEEAVDDSQLPKDRFSAERLKGVDSTLKIQPAELGDSAVYLCASSPGQPNTGELFFGEGSRLTVL.